This T cell receptor (beta chain) was found in a study of human T cells and chemical hapten exposure. This clonotype was observed a few times. MiXCR was run by TCRdb on the RACE reads, yielding one entry per CDR3 protein. The table has 280,000 or so distinct CDR3 sequences, roughly 7.4% seen once. The CDR3 covers 13 residues. Trimming left V 4 bases short and J 4 bases short, with 11 bases between. Per the germline V gene, CDR1 is SGHRS and CDR2 is YFSETQ. Time point here: pre-sensitization, week 0. Treatment indicated: therapeutic diphenylcyclopropenone sensitization with weekly scalp DPC. This TCR came from a man aged 18 to 30 with alopecia areata. Some clones in this sample may be carry-over from other donors' samples. The sequenced sample was whole blood, obtained in connection with sensitization to the hapten diphenylcyclopropenone (DPC). The rearrangement links TRBV5-1 to TRBJ2-5; D could derive from TRBD1 or TRBD2 (6 bases each). CDR3 DNA: TGCGCCAGCAGCGGGGGGCTGAGAGAGACCCAGTACTTC. Translated: CASSGGLRETQYF.